The 22 T cell receptor beta chains below were found in one sample sequenced in a study of human T cells and chemical hapten exposure. From the RACE reads, TCRdb called clonotypes with MiXCR, one entry per CDR3 protein. The table lists 55,000 to 80,000 distinct CDR3 sequences, roughly 11% of them singletons. This sample's time point: patch test 3, about 24 weeks after DPC sensitization. Noted treatment: therapeutic diphenylcyclopropenone sensitization with weekly scalp DPC. Sequencing used whole blood, obtained in connection with sensitization to the hapten diphenylcyclopropenone (DPC). The receptors were gathered from a woman aged 25 to 39 with alopecia areata. Some clones in this sample may be carry-over from other donors' samples.

This clonotype was detected a few times. This chain uses TRBV7-9 with TRBJ2-3; D is perhaps TRBD2 (5 bases). The V and J ends lost 7 bases and 2 bases respectively, with 25 bases between them. The CDR3 covers 18 residues. Germline CDR1 SEHNR, CDR2 FQNEAQ (reference sequence). The CDR3 protein is CASTLMRRRKDPTDTQYF. Here the CDR3 DNA reads TGTGCCAGCACCCTCATGCGGAGGCGGAAAGACCCCACAGATACGCAGTATTTT.

Only a few counts were recorded for this clonotype. The chain is built from TRBV4-2 and TRBJ1-5, with D possibly TRBD1 on 5 matching bases. Germline V gene lookup returns CDR1 LGHNA and CDR2 YNFKEQ. This CDR3 has 21 amino acids. Trimming stripped 0 bases from V and 0 bases from J, with 24 bases between. The chain's CDR3 is CASSQDKLGVDWRDSNQPQHF. Here the CDR3 DNA reads TGTGCCAGCAGCCAAGATAAGCTAGGGGTGGACTGGCGGGATAGCAATCAGCCCCAGCATTTT.

In this sample, this clonotype turned up a few times. The chain carries TRBV6-2 or TRBV6-3 and TRBJ2-5; no reliable D call. Germline loops: CDR1 MNHEY, CDR2 SVGEGT. The CDR3 has 12 residues. V lost 2 bases, J lost 7 bases, and 8 bases lay in between. Here the CDR3 reads CASSYSPGTQYF. DNA for the CDR3: TGTGCCAGCAGTTACAGCCCCGGGACCCAGTACTTC.

This clonotype was counted only a few times. J is TRBJ2-1 and V is TRBV7-2, with 7 bases fitting TRBD1. From germline, CDR1 is SGHTA and CDR2 FQGNSA. The ends lost 5 bases at V and 5 bases at J; junction bases unmatched: 9. This CDR3 has 15 amino acids. In DNA, the CDR3 is TGTGCCAGCAGCCCCCGACAGGGTCTTGACAATGAGCAGTTCTTC. It is translated as CASSPRQGLDNEQFF.

In its sample, this clonotype was seen a few times. The chain joins TRBV2 to TRBJ2-1; 13 bases fit TRBD2. Germline V gene data show CDR1 as SNHLY and CDR2 as FYNNEI. Trimming cost V 7 bases and J 6 bases; bases outside gene matches: 6. The CDR3 contains 15 residues. The CDR3 region has the DNA TGTGCCAGCACCCGGACTAGCGGGAGTACCAATGAGCAGTTCTTC. Protein: CASTRTSGSTNEQFF.

This clonotype was recorded at least ten times. The gene calls are TRBV11-1 and TRBJ1-2; 7 bases align to TRBD1. The CDR3 runs to 16 residues. V gave up 0 bases and J gave up 3 bases; unmatched junction bases: 7. Germline V gene data show CDR1 as SGHAT and CDR2 as FQDESV (reference sequence). DNA for the CDR3: TGTGCCAGCAGCTTAGCCGACAGGGCTTCTGACTATGGCTACACCTTC. Translation gives CASSLADRASDYGYTF.

This clonotype has just a few counts. The gene calls are TRBV18 and TRBJ1-2; tentatively, D is TRBD1 (5 bases). The CDR3 runs to 14 residues. Trimming removed 5 bases at V and 8 bases at J, with 18 bases between. Germline V gene data show CDR1 as KGHSH and CDR2 as LQKENI. CDR3 sequence reads: CASSSTEVQSGYTF. CDR3 coding DNA: TGTGCCAGCTCATCGACAGAGGTGCAGAGCGGCTACACCTTC.

This clonotype was seen more than once but under ten times. The chain couples TRBV2 to TRBJ2-5; D is perhaps TRBD1 (5 bases). This CDR3 comprises 13 residues. Germline CDR1 SNHLY, CDR2 FYNNEI. Deletions cut 3 bases from V and 5 bases from J, with 10 bases between. The CDR3 DNA reads as TGTGCCAGCAGTGATGGCAGGGCGGAGACCCAGTACTTC. Encoded protein: CASSDGRAETQYF.

The V and J genes are TRBV5-1 and TRBJ1-4; perhaps TRBD1 as D (5 bases). Germline V CDR1 and CDR2: SGHRS, YFSETQ. V was cut by 4 bases and J by 8 bases, with 12 bases left in between. The CDR3 has 13 residues. The CDR3: CASSRDGQEKLFF. The CDR3 DNA reads TGCGCCAGCAGCCGCGATGGACAAGAAAAACTGTTTTTT.

The CDR3 is CASSLTGSGKTNVLTF. The CDR3 coding sequence is TGTGCCAGCAGTTTAACAGGGTCAGGGAAGACCAACGTCCTGACTTTC. The genes are TRBV28 and TRBJ2-6, with D perhaps TRBD1 (6 bases). This CDR3 is built from 16 residues. CDR1 MDHEN and CDR2 SYDVKM come from the germline V gene. V was shortened by 2 bases and J by 8 bases, with 16 bases between the two germline ends.

This clonotype was detected only once. The V gene is TRBV29-1, the J gene TRBJ2-7; D not certain. V dropped 4 bases and J dropped 7 bases, with 11 bases sitting between them. The CDR3 has 11 amino acids. Germline V gives CDR1 SQVTM, CDR2 ANQGSEA. The CDR3 protein is CSVGQMGEQYF. The CDR3 DNA is TGCAGCGTTGGACAAATGGGGGAGCAGTACTTC.

The chain uses TRBV11-2 and TRBJ1-5; D is unclear. This CDR3 has 12 amino acids. Per the germline V gene, CDR1 is SGHAT and CDR2 is FQNNGV. V was cut by 4 bases and J by 3 bases, with 4 bases left in between. In DNA form, the CDR3 reads TGTGCCAGCAGCTCGAACAATCAGCCCCAGCATTTT. This gives the protein CASSSNNQPQHF.

In its sample, this clonotype was seen a few times. The chain is built from TRBV5-1 and TRBJ1-2, with D perhaps matching TRBD1 (5 bases). Germline V CDR1 and CDR2: SGHRS, YFSETQ. The CDR3 length is 13 residues. The V end lost 2 bases, the J end lost 8 bases, and 13 bases lay between the germline ends. In nucleotides, the CDR3 is TGCGCCAGCAGCTTCACAGGAACGAGCGGCTACACCTTC. Translation gives CASSFTGTSGYTF.

This chain connects TRBV20-1 to TRBJ2-3, with D tentatively TRBD2 (6 bases). This CDR3 spans 14 amino acids. Germline values: CDR1 DFQATT, CDR2 SNEGSKA (reference sequence). V was shortened by 3 bases and J by 2 bases, with 12 bases between the two germline ends. The CDR3 DNA follows: TGCAGTGCTAGTCGGGACTTCCCCACAGATACGCAGTATTTT. Translating gives CSASRDFPTDTQYF.

The chain employs TRBV6-2 or TRBV6-3 and TRBJ2-3, with 9 bases fitting TRBD2. Germline V gene sequence: CDR1 MNHEY, CDR2 SVGEGT. The CDR3 totals 15 residues. J lost 4 bases, V lost 6 bases, and 8 bases had no gene match. The CDR3 coding sequence is TGTGCCAGCAGATTAGCGGGGGCCCAACCAGATACGCAGTATTTT. Translating gives CASRLAGAQPDTQYF.

V usage is TRBV2 and J usage is TRBJ1-1; unclear D gene. Deletions cut 11 bases from V and 4 bases from J, with 11 bases between. Germline CDR1 and CDR2: SNHLY and FYNNEI. This CDR3 has 11 amino acids. The CDR3 loop is CAGEGGTEAFF. The DNA of the CDR3 is TGTGCCGGGGAAGGTGGCACTGAAGCTTTCTTT.

In this sample, this clonotype turned up a few times. This sequence joins TRBV4-3 and TRBJ1-2, with 8 bases that match TRBD1. CDR3 length: 14 amino acids. From germline, CDR1 is LGHNA and CDR2 YSLEER. V lost 3 bases and J lost 5; bases outside the gene matches: 5. CDR3 region: CASSHLDRAYGYTF. CDR3 sequence (DNA): TGCGCCAGCAGCCACCTGGACAGGGCGTATGGCTACACCTTC.

This clonotype was counted at least ten times. This chain links TRBV10-1 with TRBJ2-7, with D possibly called TRBD1 or TRBD2 (5 bases each). Per germline, CDR1 WNHNN and CDR2 SYGVQD (reference sequence). CDR3 length equals 13 residues. V shed 3 bases and J shed 2 bases, with 8 bases lying between them. CDR3 sequence reads: CASSEGTAYEQYF. In DNA form, the CDR3 reads TGCGCCAGCAGTGAAGGGACCGCCTACGAGCAGTACTTC.

This clonotype was detected a few times. The chain employs TRBV20-1 and TRBJ2-5, with D perhaps matching TRBD1 (6 bases). The CDR3 runs to 15 residues. Germline CDR1 reads DFQATT; CDR2 reads SNEGSKA (reference sequence). Trimming took off 3 bases at V and 0 bases at J, with 14 bases between the two ends. CDR3 amino acids: CSARRLGAYQETQYF. In DNA form, the CDR3 reads TGCAGTGCTAGGAGATTGGGGGCGTACCAAGAGACCCAGTACTTC.

The J gene is TRBJ2-5, the V gene TRBV29-1; 7 nucleotides match TRBD1. The trim removed 6 bases at V and 2 bases at J, leaving 3 bases unmatched. The CDR3 consists of 12 residues. From germline, CDR1 is SQVTM and CDR2 ANQGSEA. CDR3 sequence (DNA): TGCAGCGTCCGGACAGGTCAAGAGACCCAGTACTTC. Translated, it gives CSVRTGQETQYF.

This clonotype was recorded a few times. V is TRBV6-5 and J is TRBJ1-2, with D uncertain. Germline CDR1 reads MNHEY; CDR2 reads SVGAGI. The CDR3 sequence is 13 residues long. Trimming pared 4 bases from V and 2 bases from J, leaving 8 bases between. CDR3: CASSFAPNYGYTF. The CDR3 coding sequence is TGTGCCAGCAGTTTCGCACCCAACTATGGCTACACCTTC.

This clonotype has a count of ten or more. The rearrangement uses TRBV20-1 and TRBJ1-5; the D is unclear. Germline V gene sequence: CDR1 DFQATT, CDR2 SNEGSKA (reference sequence). The CDR3 loop spans 11 amino acids. Trimming took 0 bases from V and 11 from J, leaving 8 bases between them. For the CDR3, the DNA is TGCAGTGCTAGAGATCGAGGGACCCAGCATTTT. Amino acids: CSARDRGTQHF.